This is a list of T cell receptor beta chains from one sample in a study of blood T cell repertoires in COVID-19. Only in-frame clones appear in the TCRdb table, and some are missing; sequencing was by immunoSEQ multiplex PCR. Among around 270,000 clones listed, approximately 90% were seen once. The sample comprised peripheral blood. The receptors shown here come from a middle-aged man with acute or convalescent COVID-19. The CDR3 runs from the conserved cysteine through the conserved F or W. The D gene is left open where the match is weak. Where a row states a size, it is once, few, many or the class of an expanded clone; other rows omit it.

clone size: -; V gene: TRBV6-5; J gene: TRBJ1-5; D gene: TRBD1; CDR3 protein: CATSIQGPNQPQHF; CDR3 DNA: TGTGCCACGAGCATACAGGGGCCTAATCAGCCCCAGCATTTT
clone size: -; V gene: TRBV4-2; J gene: TRBJ2-1; D gene: TRBD2; CDR3 protein: CASSPGRWLAGAPYNEQFF; CDR3 DNA: TGTGCCAGCAGCCCCGGTCGGTGGCTAGCGGGGGCCCCCTACAATGAGCAGTTCTTC
clone size: once; V gene: TRBV11-2; J gene: TRBJ2-1; D gene: TRBD2; CDR3 protein: CASSFSGGNYNEQFF; CDR3 DNA: TGTGCCAGCAGCTTTAGCGGGGGGAACTATAATGAGCAGTTCTTC
clone size: once; V gene: TRBV5-1; J gene: TRBJ2-3; D gene: -; CDR3 protein: CASSLETGLDTQYF; CDR3 DNA: TGCGCCAGCAGCTTGGAAACAGGGCTGGATACGCAGTATTTT
clone size: -; V gene: TRBV25-1; J gene: TRBJ1-6; D gene: -; CDR3 protein: CASSGPSGFLSYNSPLHF; CDR3 DNA: TGTGCCAGCAGTGGACCCTCAGGGTTTCTCTCCTATAATTCACCCCTCCACTTT
clone size: -; V gene: TRBV6-1; J gene: TRBJ2-1; D gene: TRBD2; CDR3 protein: CASSEWASGGPSSYNEQFF; CDR3 DNA: TGTGCCAGCAGTGAATGGGCTAGCGGGGGGCCAAGCTCCTACAATGAGCAGTTCTTC
clone size: -; V gene: TRBV10-3; J gene: TRBJ1-2; D gene: -; CDR3 protein: CAISEDPASGYTF; CDR3 DNA: TGTGCCATCAGTGAAGATCCTGCGAGCGGCTACACCTTC
clone size: -; V gene: TRBV4-1; J gene: TRBJ1-1; D gene: -; CDR3 protein: CASSFRQAYAEAFF; CDR3 DNA: TGCGCCAGCAGCTTCCGACAGGCGTACGCTGAAGCTTTCTTT
clone size: once; V gene: TRBV27; J gene: TRBJ2-3; D gene: -; CDR3 protein: CASSLFGVQKVLTDTQYF; CDR3 DNA: TGTGCCAGCAGTTTATTCGGGGTACAGAAGGTCCTCACAGATACGCAGTATTTT
clone size: -; V gene: TRBV5-1; J gene: TRBJ2-3; D gene: TRBD1; CDR3 protein: CASSPGQSTDTQYF; CDR3 DNA: TGCGCCAGCAGCCCGGGACAGAGCACAGATACGCAGTATTTT
clone size: once; V gene: TRBV11-2; J gene: TRBJ2-1; D gene: -; CDR3 protein: CASSPVGRSYNEQFF; CDR3 DNA: TGTGCCAGCAGCCCAGTTGGGCGCTCCTACAATGAGCAGTTCTTC
clone size: -; V gene: TRBV6-5; J gene: TRBJ1-3; D gene: TRBD1; CDR3 protein: CASRGQPSSGNTIYF; CDR3 DNA: TGTGCCAGCCGGGGACAGCCGAGCTCTGGAAACACCATATATTTT
clone size: -; V gene: TRBV9; J gene: TRBJ1-1; D gene: -; CDR3 protein: CASSVDPGGPSEAFF; CDR3 DNA: TGTGCCAGCAGCGTAGACCCGGGGGGGCCTAGTGAAGCTTTCTTT
clone size: -; V gene: TRBV6-5; J gene: TRBJ2-7; D gene: TRBD1; CDR3 protein: CASGWTGLEQYF; CDR3 DNA: TGTGCCAGCGGGTGGACAGGCCTCGAGCAGTACTTC
clone size: once; V gene: TRBV15; J gene: TRBJ2-2; D gene: TRBD2; CDR3 protein: CAPLVSGGDYRELFF; CDR3 DNA: TGTGCCCCCCTAGTCAGCGGGGGGGACTATAGGGAGCTGTTTTTT
clone size: -; V gene: TRBV15; J gene: TRBJ2-3; D gene: -; CDR3 protein: CATSRDWGSTDTQYF; CDR3 DNA: TGTGCCACCAGCAGAGATTGGGGCTCCACAGATACGCAGTATTTT
clone size: -; V gene: TRBV5-1; J gene: TRBJ1-1; D gene: TRBD1; CDR3 protein: CASSAQGTALNTEAFF; CDR3 DNA: TGCGCCAGCAGCGCCCAGGGGACAGCATTGAACACTGAAGCTTTCTTT
clone size: -; V gene: TRBV29-1; J gene: TRBJ1-1; D gene: TRBD1; CDR3 protein: CSVEPAGGTEAFF; CDR3 DNA: TGCAGCGTTGAGCCGGCAGGGGGTACTGAAGCTTTCTTT
clone size: few; V gene: TRBV5-6; J gene: TRBJ2-5; D gene: TRBD1; CDR3 protein: CASSTAGGSETQYF; CDR3 DNA: TGTGCCAGCAGCACCGCAGGGGGAAGCGAGACCCAGTACTTC
clone size: -; V gene: TRBV7-2; J gene: TRBJ1-1; D gene: -; CDR3 protein: CASSLGGGPERAAFF; CDR3 DNA: TGTGCCAGCAGCTTAGGGGGGGGCCCAGAGCGGGCAGCTTTCTTT
clone size: -; V gene: TRBV10-1; J gene: TRBJ1-1; D gene: TRBD1; CDR3 protein: CASSPTGQGHTEAFF; CDR3 DNA: TGCGCCAGCAGTCCGACAGGGCAAGGGCACACTGAAGCTTTCTTT
clone size: -; V gene: TRBV2; J gene: TRBJ1-1; D gene: -; CDR3 protein: CASSGHRDTEAFF; CDR3 DNA: TGTGCCAGCAGTGGGCACAGGGACACTGAAGCTTTCTTT
clone size: once; V gene: TRBV10-2; J gene: TRBJ1-5; D gene: TRBD1; CDR3 protein: CATSTGDNQPQHF; CDR3 DNA: TGCGCCACCTCCACAGGGGACAATCAGCCCCAGCATTTT
clone size: -; V gene: TRBV12-5; J gene: TRBJ2-7; D gene: TRBD1; CDR3 protein: CASGPSRDRTLLYEQYF; CDR3 DNA: TGTGCTAGTGGTCCGTCTCGGGACAGGACCCTTTTGTACGAGCAGTACTTC
clone size: -; V gene: TRBV6-5; J gene: TRBJ1-5; D gene: TRBD1; CDR3 protein: CASSTQGQANQPQHF; CDR3 DNA: TGTGCCAGCAGTACCCAGGGACAGGCAAATCAGCCCCAGCATTTT
clone size: once; V gene: TRBV5-1; J gene: TRBJ1-2; D gene: -; CDR3 protein: CASRLDSSQWGYTF; CDR3 DNA: TGCGCCAGCAGGTTGGACAGTTCCCAATGGGGCTACACCTTC
clone size: -; V gene: TRBV28; J gene: TRBJ2-2; D gene: -; CDR3 protein: CASSFIEGVLTGELFF; CDR3 DNA: TGTGCCAGCAGTTTTATAGAGGGGGTCTTGACCGGGGAGCTGTTTTTT
clone size: -; V gene: TRBV21-1; J gene: TRBJ2-2; D gene: -; CDR3 protein: CASSSPRTGEGSTGELFF; CDR3 DNA: TGTGCCAGCAGCTCCCCCCGGACAGGAGAGGGAAGCACCGGGGAGCTGTTTTTT
clone size: -; V gene: TRBV25-1; J gene: TRBJ2-1; D gene: TRBD2; CDR3 protein: CASSEYPAGRDNEQFF; CDR3 DNA: TGTGCCAGCAGTGAATACCCAGCGGGGAGGGACAATGAGCAGTTCTTC
clone size: -; V gene: TRBV11-2; J gene: TRBJ2-2; D gene: TRBD1; CDR3 protein: CASSSNPDRGAGELFF; CDR3 DNA: TGTGCCAGCAGTTCCAACCCGGACAGGGGTGCCGGGGAGCTGTTTTTT
clone size: -; V gene: TRBV5-4; J gene: TRBJ2-1; D gene: TRBD2; CDR3 protein: CASSSSTSLSYNEQFF; CDR3 DNA: TGTGCCAGCAGCTCCTCGACTAGCCTCTCCTACAATGAGCAGTTCTTC
clone size: -; V gene: TRBV19; J gene: TRBJ1-2; D gene: -; CDR3 protein: CASSKGQPYGYTF; CDR3 DNA: TGTGCCAGTAGTAAGGGACAACCTTATGGCTACACCTTC
clone size: -; V gene: TRBV6-2/TRBV6-3; J gene: TRBJ1-1; D gene: -; CDR3 protein: CASSTLSQAFF; CDR3 DNA: TGTGCCAGCAGCACCCTTAGTCAAGCTTTCTTT
clone size: -; V gene: TRBV7-2; J gene: TRBJ2-1; D gene: -; CDR3 protein: CASSLTSYNEQFF; CDR3 DNA: TGTGCCAGCAGCCTGACATCCTACAATGAGCAGTTCTTC
clone size: once; V gene: TRBV6-5; J gene: TRBJ2-7; D gene: TRBD1; CDR3 protein: CASTATGFGYEQYF; CDR3 DNA: TGTGCCAGCACAGCGACAGGGTTCGGCTACGAGCAGTACTTC
clone size: once; V gene: TRBV15; J gene: TRBJ2-7; D gene: TRBD1; CDR3 protein: CATSRGNRGSEQYF; CDR3 DNA: TGTGCCACCAGCAGAGGAAACAGGGGGAGCGAGCAGTACTTC
clone size: -; V gene: TRBV9; J gene: TRBJ1-1; D gene: -; CDR3 protein: CASSLAGTEAFF; CDR3 DNA: TGTGCCAGCAGCCTTGCAGGGACTGAAGCTTTCTTT
clone size: -; V gene: TRBV9; J gene: TRBJ1-1; D gene: -; CDR3 protein: CASSVSTLNTEAFF; CDR3 DNA: TGTGCCAGCAGCGTCTCGACATTGAACACTGAAGCTTTCTTT
clone size: once; V gene: TRBV5-4; J gene: TRBJ2-6; D gene: -; CDR3 protein: CASSFLQGAGANVLTF; CDR3 DNA: TGTGCCAGCAGCTTTTTACAGGGTGCTGGGGCCAACGTCCTGACTTTC
clone size: -; V gene: TRBV2; J gene: TRBJ1-4; D gene: TRBD1; CDR3 protein: CASTELGTGPPTNEKLFF; CDR3 DNA: TGTGCCAGCACCGAGCTCGGGACAGGACCCCCAACTAATGAAAAACTGTTTTTT
clone size: few; V gene: TRBV19; J gene: TRBJ1-5; D gene: -; CDR3 protein: CASTRGGLREPQHF; CDR3 DNA: TGTGCCAGTACCCGGGGAGGTCTTAGAGAGCCCCAGCATTTT